These T cell receptor beta chains were read from a single sample in a study of blood T cell repertoires in COVID-19. TCRdb's table, derived via immunoSEQ multiplex PCR, lists solely in-frame clones and lacks some. The sample holds some 490,000 clones, 80% to 90% seen once. Source material: peripheral blood. The receptors here all came from a human donor in a cohort sampled during active COVID-19. CDR3s include the opening cysteine and the closing phenylalanine or tryptophan. Each record gives: clone size, J gene, V gene, D gene, CDR3 length, CDR3 protein, CDR3 DNA. The D gene is left open where the match is weak. Clone size is not always given. Where it is, it says once, few, many or a class for expanded clones.

abundance: few
j_gene: TRBJ1-5
v_gene: TRBV6-2/TRBV6-3
d_gene: -
len: 17
CDR3aa: CASSDTRVGVGNQPQHF
CDR3nt: TGTGCCAGCAGTGACACGCGGGTCGGTGTGGGCAATCAGCCCCAGCATTTT

abundance: -
j_gene: TRBJ2-3
v_gene: TRBV15
d_gene: TRBD2
len: 16
CDR3aa: CATSPLSGRTTDTQYF
CDR3nt: TGTGCCACCAGCCCACTTAGCGGGAGGACCACAGATACGCAGTATTTT

abundance: -
j_gene: TRBJ2-1
v_gene: TRBV21-1
d_gene: -
len: 13
CDR3aa: CASWGEHYNEQFF
CDR3nt: TGTGCCAGCTGGGGAGAGCACTACAATGAGCAGTTCTTC

abundance: -
j_gene: TRBJ1-2
v_gene: TRBV18
d_gene: -
len: 13
CDR3aa: CASSGAEGYGYTF
CDR3nt: TGTGCCAGCTCAGGGGCGGAAGGCTATGGCTACACCTTC

abundance: -
j_gene: TRBJ2-5
v_gene: TRBV5-6
d_gene: TRBD1
len: 16
CDR3aa: CASSLRHWTGGETQYF
CDR3nt: TGTGCCAGCAGCTTACGTCACTGGACAGGGGGTGAGACCCAGTACTTC

abundance: -
j_gene: TRBJ2-5
v_gene: TRBV5-1
d_gene: TRBD2
len: 16
CDR3aa: CASSLNSGTLQETQYF
CDR3nt: TGCGCCAGCAGCTTGAATAGCGGGACTTTACAAGAGACCCAGTACTTC

abundance: once
j_gene: TRBJ2-1
v_gene: TRBV7-8
d_gene: TRBD2
len: 18
CDR3aa: CASSPNPTSGRAYNEQFF
CDR3nt: TGTGCCAGCAGCCCGAATCCGACTAGCGGGAGGGCCTACAATGAGCAGTTCTTC

abundance: -
j_gene: TRBJ2-2
v_gene: TRBV28
d_gene: -
len: 14
CDR3aa: CASSRDFDTGELFF
CDR3nt: TGTGCCAGCAGTCGGGATTTCGACACCGGGGAGCTGTTTTTT

abundance: -
j_gene: TRBJ2-7
v_gene: TRBV19
d_gene: -
len: 12
CDR3aa: CASSMDSGRQYF
CDR3nt: TGTGCCAGTAGTATGGATAGCGGAAGGCAGTACTTC

abundance: -
j_gene: TRBJ2-7
v_gene: TRBV18
d_gene: TRBD1
len: 14
CDR3aa: CASSSTGGPHEQYF
CDR3nt: TGTGCCAGCTCATCCACAGGGGGCCCCCACGAGCAGTACTTC

abundance: -
j_gene: TRBJ2-7
v_gene: TRBV28
d_gene: -
len: 15
CDR3aa: CASRTFQRDSYEQYF
CDR3nt: TGTGCCAGCAGAACTTTCCAGAGGGACTCCTACGAGCAGTACTTC

abundance: -
j_gene: TRBJ2-7
v_gene: TRBV25-1
d_gene: TRBD2
len: 15
CDR3aa: CASSESVGGPSEQYF
CDR3nt: TGTGCCAGCAGTGAATCGGTGGGAGGGCCATCCGAGCAGTACTTC

abundance: -
j_gene: TRBJ2-7
v_gene: TRBV3-1/TRBV3-2
d_gene: -
len: 12
CDR3aa: CASSQDLLEMYF
CDR3nt: TGTGCCAGCAGCCAAGATCTCCTGGAGATGTACTTC

abundance: -
j_gene: TRBJ2-2
v_gene: TRBV7-2
d_gene: -
len: 13
CDR3aa: CASSPSGTGELFF
CDR3nt: TGTGCCAGCAGCCCCTCAGGGACCGGGGAGCTGTTTTTT

abundance: -
j_gene: TRBJ1-4
v_gene: TRBV19
d_gene: TRBD1
len: 14
CDR3aa: CATQAGQGQEKLFF
CDR3nt: TGTGCAACTCAGGCCGGACAGGGGCAAGAAAAACTGTTTTTT

abundance: -
j_gene: TRBJ1-6
v_gene: TRBV6-6
d_gene: -
len: 12
CDR3aa: CASSYQNSPLHF
CDR3nt: TGTGCCAGCAGTTACCAGAATTCACCCCTCCACTTT

abundance: -
j_gene: TRBJ2-7
v_gene: TRBV14
d_gene: TRBD1
len: 16
CDR3aa: CASSQSSGTGWYEQYF
CDR3nt: TGTGCCAGCAGCCAGAGTTCCGGGACAGGATGGTACGAGCAGTACTTC

abundance: -
j_gene: TRBJ2-7
v_gene: TRBV6-5
d_gene: -
len: 14
CDR3aa: CASSPRSGSYEQYF
CDR3nt: TGTGCCAGCAGTCCCCGCTCGGGCTCCTACGAGCAGTACTTC

abundance: few
j_gene: TRBJ2-1
v_gene: TRBV7-7
d_gene: TRBD1
len: 15
CDR3aa: CASSLGGQGYNEQFF
CDR3nt: TGTGCTAGCAGCTTAGGCGGACAGGGGTACAATGAGCAGTTCTTC

abundance: once
j_gene: TRBJ2-7
v_gene: TRBV14
d_gene: TRBD1
len: 19
CDR3aa: CASSQTGGFEGISPYEQYF
CDR3nt: TGTGCCAGCAGCCAGACAGGGGGTTTTGAAGGTATCTCTCCCTACGAGCAGTACTTC

abundance: once
j_gene: TRBJ1-2
v_gene: TRBV18
d_gene: -
len: 14
CDR3aa: CASSQQTINYGYTF
CDR3nt: TGTGCCAGCTCACAACAGACGATTAACTATGGCTACACCTTC

abundance: -
j_gene: TRBJ1-2
v_gene: TRBV7-2
d_gene: TRBD1
len: 15
CDR3aa: CASSYGTESNYGYTF
CDR3nt: TGTGCCAGCAGCTACGGGACAGAATCTAACTATGGCTACACCTTC

abundance: -
j_gene: TRBJ2-5
v_gene: TRBV7-3
d_gene: TRBD2
len: 16
CDR3aa: CASSPQPSGGQETQYF
CDR3nt: TGTGCCAGCAGCCCCCAGCCATCGGGGGGCCAAGAGACCCAGTACTTC

abundance: -
j_gene: TRBJ1-2
v_gene: TRBV6-5
d_gene: -
len: 13
CDR3aa: CASGIAPPYGYTF
CDR3nt: TGTGCCAGCGGTATAGCTCCTCCCTATGGCTACACCTTC

abundance: -
j_gene: TRBJ2-3
v_gene: TRBV2
d_gene: TRBD1
len: 15
CDR3aa: CATQTDRGPTDTQYF
CDR3nt: TGTGCCACCCAGACGGACAGGGGGCCAACGGATACGCAGTATTTT

abundance: -
j_gene: TRBJ2-5
v_gene: TRBV18
d_gene: -
len: 13
CDR3aa: CASSQGSGETQYF
CDR3nt: TGTGCCAGCTCACAAGGGAGCGGAGAGACCCAGTACTTC

abundance: -
j_gene: TRBJ1-3
v_gene: TRBV30
d_gene: -
len: 15
CDR3aa: CAWSRTDYPGNTIYF
CDR3nt: TGTGCCTGGAGTAGGACCGACTATCCTGGAAACACCATATATTTT

abundance: -
j_gene: TRBJ2-3
v_gene: TRBV5-4
d_gene: TRBD2
len: 15
CDR3aa: CASSVPSGGTDTQYF
CDR3nt: TGTGCCAGCAGCGTTCCTAGCGGGGGCACAGATACGCAGTATTTT

abundance: -
j_gene: TRBJ1-5
v_gene: TRBV7-2
d_gene: -
len: 15
CDR3aa: CASSGPGGSNQPQHF
CDR3nt: TGTGCCAGCAGCGGCCCCGGAGGTAGCAATCAGCCCCAGCATTTT

abundance: -
j_gene: TRBJ2-4
v_gene: TRBV9
d_gene: TRBD2
len: 19
CDR3aa: CASSVAGGGRARYENIQYF
CDR3nt: TGTGCCAGCAGCGTAGCAGGCGGCGGGAGGGCCCGATACGAAAACATTCAGTACTTC

abundance: -
j_gene: TRBJ1-2
v_gene: TRBV19
d_gene: TRBD1
len: 17
CDR3aa: CASSTRGQGAFNYGYTF
CDR3nt: TGTGCCAGTAGTACTCGGGGACAGGGGGCCTTTAACTATGGCTACACCTTC

abundance: -
j_gene: TRBJ2-3
v_gene: TRBV30
d_gene: -
len: 13
CDR3aa: CAWSVLIRDTQYF
CDR3nt: TGTGCCTGGAGTGTACTCATCCGGGATACGCAGTATTTT

abundance: -
j_gene: TRBJ2-1
v_gene: TRBV5-6
d_gene: -
len: 12
CDR3aa: CASSYSSNEQFF
CDR3nt: TGTGCCAGCAGTTATAGCTCCAATGAGCAGTTCTTC

abundance: -
j_gene: TRBJ1-5
v_gene: TRBV2
d_gene: -
len: 13
CDR3aa: CASSGAFNQPQHF
CDR3nt: TGTGCCAGCAGTGGGGCCTTCAATCAGCCCCAGCATTTT

abundance: -
j_gene: TRBJ2-2
v_gene: TRBV6-1
d_gene: TRBD2
len: 16
CDR3aa: CASSDPGLEGTGELFF
CDR3nt: TGTGCCAGCAGTGATCCAGGACTAGAGGGCACCGGGGAGCTGTTTTTT

abundance: -
j_gene: TRBJ2-1
v_gene: TRBV27
d_gene: TRBD1
len: 14
CDR3aa: CASTPGQLYNEQFF
CDR3nt: TGTGCCAGCACTCCGGGACAGCTATACAATGAGCAGTTCTTC

abundance: -
j_gene: TRBJ2-1
v_gene: TRBV27
d_gene: TRBD1
len: 15
CDR3aa: CASRQGDRTYNEQFF
CDR3nt: TGTGCCAGCAGGCAAGGGGACAGAACCTACAATGAGCAGTTCTTC

abundance: once
j_gene: TRBJ2-1
v_gene: TRBV2
d_gene: TRBD2
len: 20
CDR3aa: CASSEGWGRTTSGRYNEQFF
CDR3nt: TGTGCCAGCAGTGAAGGTTGGGGGAGAACGACTAGCGGGAGATACAATGAGCAGTTCTTC

abundance: once
j_gene: TRBJ2-3
v_gene: TRBV7-6
d_gene: -
len: 16
CDR3aa: CASSFQTGIVTDTQYF
CDR3nt: TGTGCCAGCAGCTTCCAAACAGGAATAGTCACAGATACGCAGTATTTT

abundance: -
j_gene: TRBJ2-3
v_gene: TRBV10-1
d_gene: TRBD1
len: 14
CDR3aa: CASSVATGSYTQYF
CDR3nt: TGCGCCAGCAGTGTCGCGACAGGGTCATATACGCAGTATTTT

abundance: -
j_gene: TRBJ2-1
v_gene: TRBV7-3
d_gene: -
len: 15
CDR3aa: CASSRGTRSWDEQFF
CDR3nt: TGTGCCAGCAGCCGGGGGACCCGGTCTTGGGATGAGCAGTTCTTC

abundance: -
j_gene: TRBJ2-1
v_gene: TRBV12-5
d_gene: -
len: 14
CDR3aa: CASGSRLVGDEQFF
CDR3nt: TGTGCTAGTGGTTCCCGCCTGGTAGGGGATGAGCAGTTCTTC

abundance: -
j_gene: TRBJ2-1
v_gene: TRBV28
d_gene: -
len: 15
CDR3aa: CASNLLGSSYNEQFF
CDR3nt: TGTGCCAGCAACCTTCTAGGGAGCTCCTACAATGAGCAGTTCTTC

abundance: -
j_gene: TRBJ1-5
v_gene: TRBV30
d_gene: TRBD1
len: 15
CDR3aa: CAWSVRDRANQPQHF
CDR3nt: TGTGCCTGGAGTGTACGGGACAGGGCCAATCAGCCCCAGCATTTT

abundance: -
j_gene: TRBJ2-7
v_gene: TRBV21-1
d_gene: -
len: 17
CDR3aa: CASSMRQGRKSAYEQYF
CDR3nt: TGTGCCAGCAGCATGAGGCAGGGTCGGAAATCAGCCTACGAGCAGTACTTC

abundance: -
j_gene: TRBJ2-1
v_gene: TRBV4-2
d_gene: TRBD2
len: 16
CDR3aa: CASSQRREGLGNEQFF
CDR3nt: TGTGCCAGCAGCCAACGACGGGAGGGCCTTGGTAATGAGCAGTTCTTC

abundance: -
j_gene: TRBJ2-1
v_gene: TRBV7-2
d_gene: -
len: 13
CDR3aa: CASSFSGERPQFF
CDR3nt: TGTGCCAGCAGCTTCTCGGGAGAGCGTCCGCAGTTCTTC

abundance: once
j_gene: TRBJ2-7
v_gene: TRBV29-1
d_gene: -
len: 13
CDR3aa: CSVSPMSSYEQYF
CDR3nt: TGCAGCGTCTCGCCCATGAGCTCCTACGAGCAGTACTTC

abundance: -
j_gene: TRBJ2-7
v_gene: TRBV9
d_gene: TRBD2
len: 16
CDR3aa: CASSVQSGSLPYEQYF
CDR3nt: TGTGCCAGCAGCGTACAAAGCGGGAGTCTGCCCTACGAGCAGTACTTC

abundance: once
j_gene: TRBJ2-5
v_gene: TRBV24-1
d_gene: TRBD1
len: 16
CDR3aa: CATSAPGKGAGETQYF
CDR3nt: TGTGCCACCAGTGCTCCCGGGAAGGGGGCCGGGGAGACCCAGTACTTC

abundance: -
j_gene: TRBJ1-3
v_gene: TRBV4-3
d_gene: TRBD1
len: 17
CDR3aa: CASSQAPGGFGRNTIYF
CDR3nt: TGCGCCAGCAGCCAAGCGCCAGGGGGCTTTGGAAGAAACACCATATATTTT

abundance: few
j_gene: TRBJ1-3
v_gene: TRBV30
d_gene: -
len: 14
CDR3aa: CAWAGGNSGNTIYF
CDR3nt: TGTGCCTGGGCCGGGGGGAACTCTGGAAACACCATATATTTT